This note documents a single TCR beta chain sequence. Its antigen remains unknown. This specimen belongs to a study of T cell responses to AZD1222 COVID-19 vaccine. Produced via immunoSEQ multiplex PCR; TCRdb's table is partial and in-frame only. The repertoire has approximately 130,000 clones, 90% to 95% of them found once; the top ten carry 1.5% to 2%. Study outcomes and limitations: Repertoires were sampled only after the peak T cell response. Females made up more of the donors, who were largely white British, and clonal diversity may have come out too low. Regions 160-218 and 743-854 dominated among vaccine-associated CD4 TCRs spanning spike.

J gave up 5 bases and V 6 bases, and 13 bases lay outside the gene matches. The germline CDR1 and CDR2 sequences are MNHEY and SMNVEV (reference sequence). This CDR3 has 17 residues. This TCR derives from an adult in good health. The material was peripheral blood, obtained on day 0 of AZD1222 vaccination. The chain links TRBV27 to TRBJ2-5; TRBD1 agrees at 12 bases. The chain's CDR3 is CASRLGTGGPPRETQYF. The CDR3 DNA follows: TGTGCCAGCAGACTTGGGACAGGGGGCCCACCAAGGGAGACCCAGTACTTC.